This TCR beta chain was sequenced during a study of breast tumors, draining lymph nodes, adjacent tissues. General study findings and limits: Tumor T cell lymph node origin was a supported hypothesis, not proven.

Samples came from axillary lymph nodes draining the breast cancer. TCRdb passed the multiplex PCR reads through MiXCR, listing each CDR3 protein once. This sample yields more than 85,000 distinct CDR3 sequences, of which approximately 22% are seen a single time; approximately 1.3% belongs to the top ten. The germline V gene has CDR1 SGDLS and CDR2 YYNGEE. Trimming took 0 bases from V and 0 from J, leaving 5 bases between them. This CDR3 has 14 residues. This clonotype was detected many times. The antigen is undetermined. This chain uses TRBV9 with TRBJ2-3; D is undetermined. The clonotype comes from a female donor with breast cancer. Some clones in this sample may be carry-over from other donors' samples. The specimen was axillary lymph node tissue. This CDR3 is CASSVGESTDTQYF. As DNA, the CDR3 is TGTGCCAGCAGCGTAGGTGAAAGCACAGATACGCAGTATTTT.